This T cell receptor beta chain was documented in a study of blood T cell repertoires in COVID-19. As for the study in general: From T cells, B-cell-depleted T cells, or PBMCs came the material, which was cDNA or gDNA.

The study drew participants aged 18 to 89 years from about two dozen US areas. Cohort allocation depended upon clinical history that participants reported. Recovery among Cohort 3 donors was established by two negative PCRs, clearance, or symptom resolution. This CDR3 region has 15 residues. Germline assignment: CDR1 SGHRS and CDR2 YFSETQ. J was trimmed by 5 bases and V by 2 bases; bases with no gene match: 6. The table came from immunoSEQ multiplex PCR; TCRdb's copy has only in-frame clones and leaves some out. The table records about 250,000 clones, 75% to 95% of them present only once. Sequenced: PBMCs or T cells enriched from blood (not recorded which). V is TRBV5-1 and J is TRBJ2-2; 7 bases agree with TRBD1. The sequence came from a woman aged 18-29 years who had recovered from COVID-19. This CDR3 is CASSLEGARTGELFF. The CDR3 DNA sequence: TGCGCCAGCAGCTTAGAGGGGGCGCGGACCGGGGAGCTGTTTTTT.